The 22 T cell receptor beta chains below all came from one sample that was sequenced in a study of CXCR3 chemokines and chemotherapy response in bladder cancer. TCRdb reprocessed the PCR reads via MiXCR and lists one record per CDR3 protein. The sample holds 7,000 to 9,500 distinct CDR3 sequences, 23% seen once. This material was obtained from a patient whose treatment included neoadjuvant chemotherapy. These receptors were taken from a human donor with bladder cancer that did not respond to neoadjuvant chemotherapy.

Comments on this clonotype: One base separates it from a far larger clone, so it is likely a read error. The J gene is TRBJ2-3, the V gene TRBV6-6, with a possible D match to TRBD1 (5 bases). V shed 10 bases and J shed 2 bases, with 19 bases lying between them. This CDR3 spans 15 amino acids. Per germline, CDR1 MNHNY and CDR2 SVGAGI (reference sequence). The CDR3 sequence is CATRGTGSNTDTQYF. CDR3 DNA sequence: TGTGCCACCAGAGGAACAGGCTCGAACACAGATACGCAGTATTTT.

This clonotype was seen many times. The chain carries TRBV9 and TRBJ2-1; a weak D match, TRBD1 (6 bases). CDR3 length: 15 amino acids. Germline V gene lookup returns CDR1 SGDLS and CDR2 YYNGEE. V lost 0 bases, J lost 1 base, and 8 bases lay in between. Here the CDR3 DNA reads TGTGCCAGCAGCGTAGTTCAGGGGTCCTACAATGAGCAGTTCTTC. Its translation: CASSVVQGSYNEQFF. Together with reference TRBV9 and TRBJ2-1, the CDR3 gives the full variable domain: DSGVTQTPKHLITATGQRVTLRCSPRSGDLSVYWYQQSLDQGLQFLIQYYNGEERAKGNILERFSAQQFPDLHSELNLSSLELGDSALYFCASSVVQGSYNEQFFGPGTRLTVL.

This clonotype occurred many times. This rearrangement joins TRBV19 to TRBJ1-4; D gene ambiguous. Looked up from germline, CDR1 is LNHDA and CDR2 is SQIVND (reference sequence). Trimming pared 6 bases from V and 5 bases from J, leaving 16 bases between. The CDR3 totals 15 residues. This CDR3 is CASRGREPYNEKLFF. The CDR3 DNA reads as TGTGCCAGTAGAGGGCGGGAGCCCTACAATGAAAAACTGTTTTTT.

The J gene is TRBJ1-2, the V gene TRBV6-5, with 7 nucleotides matching TRBD1. With 7 bases clipped from V and 3 bases from J, the junction kept 5 bases outside the gene matches. There are 13 residues in the CDR3. The V gene's germline CDR1 is MNHEY and CDR2 SVGAGI. CDR3 DNA sequence: TGTGCCAGCAAGGTGGGACAGCACTATGGCTACACCTTC. Amino acids: CASKVGQHYGYTF.

The chain uses TRBV28 and TRBJ2-1; D is unresolved. The germline V and J ends were trimmed by 7 bases and 3 bases, with 4 bases remaining between them. This CDR3 spans 11 amino acids. The germline gives CDR1 MDHEN, CDR2 SYDVKM. CDR3 sequence reads: CASNIYNEQFF. For the CDR3, the DNA is TGTGCCAGCAATATCTACAATGAGCAGTTCTTC.

Many counts were recorded for this clonotype. V gene TRBV10-3 combines with J gene TRBJ2-2; a weak D match, TRBD1 (5 bases). CDR1 is ENHRY, CDR2 SYGVKD, per germline. Trimming took 3 bases from V and 6 from J, leaving 8 bases between them. The CDR3 consists of 13 residues. The CDR3 coding sequence is TGTGCCATCAGTGAAAGGGGATCCGGGGAGCTGTTTTTT. Translation gives CAISERGSGELFF.

This clonotype has more than one count but fewer than ten. For the CDR3, the DNA is TGTGCCAGCAGTCCCGGGGGAGGGAATCAGCCCCAGCATTTT. Protein: CASSPGGGNQPQHF. The chain recombines TRBV6-6 with TRBJ1-5; possibly TRBD1 for D (5 bases). Germline CDR1 reads MNHNY; CDR2 reads SVGAGI (reference sequence). V gave up 5 bases and J gave up 4 bases, with 12 bases separating them. The CDR3 loop spans 14 amino acids.

This clonotype was recorded a few times. A read error likely explains this, since a far larger clone differs by one base. The J gene is TRBJ2-1, the V gene TRBV6-6; a weak D match, TRBD2 (5 bases). V lost 2 bases to trimming and J lost 10 bases, with 12 bases between them. The CDR3 is 13 residues long. The germline CDR1 and CDR2 sequences are MNHNY and SVGAGI (reference sequence). The CDR3 loop is CASSYTDSYEQFF. The CDR3 region has the DNA TGTGCCAGCAGTTACACGGACTCCTACGAGCAGTTCTTC.

This clonotype was seen many times. The V call is TRBV7-2, the J call TRBJ2-2; 10 bases map to TRBD2. The ends lost 5 bases at V and 3 bases at J; junction bases unmatched: 3. The CDR3 sequence is 15 residues long. Per the germline V gene, CDR1 is SGHTA and CDR2 is FQGNSA. Here the CDR3 reads CASSERGGDTGELFF. The CDR3 DNA reads as TGTGCCAGCAGCGAGCGGGGGGGCGACACCGGGGAGCTGTTTTTT.

This clonotype has at least ten counts. The chain couples TRBV7-9 to TRBJ1-4; no clear D. The germline V gene encodes CDR1 SEHNR and CDR2 FQNEAQ (reference sequence). This CDR3 has 18 amino acids. The V end lost 1 base, the J end lost 7 bases, and 22 bases lay between the germline ends. The CDR3 region is CASSLGVAAAGDGEKLFF. The CDR3 nucleotides read TGTGCCAGCAGCTTAGGGGTTGCCGCCGCCGGGGATGGTGAAAAACTGTTTTTT.

In its sample, this clonotype was seen many times. The chain recombines TRBV19 with TRBJ2-7; 8 nucleotides match TRBD1. Germline-derived CDR1 and CDR2 are LNHDA and SQIVND (reference sequence). This CDR3 region has 15 residues. V was pared by 6 bases and J by 5 bases, with 12 bases of the junction left unmatched. In DNA, the CDR3 is TGTGCCAGTAGAACGACAGGGGAGTCGGTCCACGAGCAGTACTTC. It codes for CASRTTGESVHEQYF.

This clonotype is judged medium-sized (0.01 to 0.1%). The chain employs TRBV6-6 and TRBJ2-6; tentative D call: TRBD2 (5 bases). This CDR3 is built from 17 residues. Trimming took 5 bases from V and 2 from J, leaving 16 bases between them. Germline lookup yields CDR1 MNHNY and CDR2 SVGAGI (reference sequence). CDR3 in DNA: TGTGCCAGCAGTGAAGCCGGGCTAGCAGCTGGGGCCAACGTCCTGACTTTC. As protein: CASSEAGLAAGANVLTF.

This clonotype is medium-sized (0.01 to 0.1%) in the sample. The junction differs from germline at one of its ends, possibly a read error. The chain is built from TRBV5-4 and TRBJ2-1, with TRBD1 identical over 7 bases. This CDR3 is built from 12 residues. The germline V gene encodes CDR1 SGHNT and CDR2 YYREEE (reference sequence). The CDR3 is CASSGDPGTDLF. CDR3 nucleotide sequence: TGTGCCAGCAGCGGGGACCCCGGGACAGACCTTTTC.

Many counts were recorded for this clonotype. V gene TRBV5-6 combines with J gene TRBJ1-2; D is ambiguous. Deletions cut 1 base from V and 6 bases from J, with 10 bases between. Looked up from germline, CDR1 is SGHDT and CDR2 is YYEEEE. The CDR3 extends over 13 amino acids. The CDR3 coding sequence is TGTGCCAGCAGCTTGTACCCGGACGATGGCTACACCTTC. Residues: CASSLYPDDGYTF.

This clonotype is judged medium-sized. The J gene is TRBJ2-7, the V gene TRBV12-3 or TRBV12-4; no definite D call. The length of the CDR3 is 14 residues. Trimming removed 6 bases from V and 3 bases from J, with 15 bases in between. The CDR3 protein is CASSNGRSGYEQYF. The CDR3 DNA reads as TGTGCCAGCAGCAACGGACGTTCGGGCTACGAGCAGTACTTC.

The table lists this clonotype with many counts. The chain uses TRBV27 and TRBJ2-2, with TRBD2 as a possible D gene (7 bases). Germline V gene sequence: CDR1 MNHEY, CDR2 SMNVEV (reference sequence). V lost 8 bases to trimming and J lost 7 bases, with 14 bases between them. This CDR3 is built from 13 residues. The CDR3 protein is CASGRGLGGELFF. Here the CDR3 DNA reads TGTGCCAGCGGGCGGGGGCTGGGCGGGGAGCTGTTTTTT.

This clonotype was counted ten times or more. V is TRBV29-1 and J is TRBJ1-2; TRBD1 matches 8 bases. CDR3 length: 13 residues. V shed 6 bases, J shed 0 bases, and the junction held 3 bases outside the gene matches. Germline V gene lookup returns CDR1 SQVTM and CDR2 ANQGSEA. In nucleotides, the CDR3 is TGCAGCGTCGTACAGGGGGCTAACTATGGCTACACCTTC. This codes for CSVVQGANYGYTF.

Note on this clonotype: A far larger clone is off by one base, so a read error is likely. The chain employs TRBV10-3 and TRBJ1-1, with 9 bases that match TRBD1. The J segment lost 3 bases and the V segment lost 5 bases, leaving 10 bases of the junction unmatched. This CDR3 comprises 16 residues. Germline CDR1 reads ENHRY; CDR2 reads SYGVKD. CDR3 in DNA: TGTGCCATCAGTTACGGAGGGACAGGGAGGCACACTGAAGCTTTCTTT. It specifies CAISYGGTGRHTEAFF.

The table lists this clonotype with many counts. The V and J genes are TRBV7-2 and TRBJ1-4; the D is unclear. The CDR3 has 16 residues. Germline V gene lookup returns CDR1 SGHTA and CDR2 FQGNSA. V lost 2 bases to trimming and J lost 3 bases, with 13 bases between them. The CDR3 loop reads CASSLIFSSANEKLFF. DNA of the CDR3: TGTGCCAGCAGCTTAATATTTTCCTCGGCTAATGAAAAACTGTTTTTT.

This clonotype was seen many times. The rearrangement links TRBV6-5 to TRBJ1-3; D gene uncertain. Germline-derived CDR1 and CDR2 are MNHEY and SVGAGI. The V and J ends lost 4 bases and 8 bases respectively, with 15 bases between them. The CDR3 runs 14 residues. The CDR3 bases are TGTGCCAGCAGTTCCACGGGCAGCCGGGACACCATATATTTT. This gives the protein CASSSTGSRDTIYF.

About this clonotype itself: A far larger clone is one nucleotide away, so this likely arose from a read error. The rearrangement uses TRBV27 and TRBJ2-1; the D is unclear. The CDR3 has 16 amino acids. Germline V CDR1 and CDR2: MNHEY, SMNVEV (reference sequence). Trimming took 5 bases from V and 1 from J, leaving 15 bases between them. The CDR3 DNA reads as TGTGCCAGCAGTGACTCCGGTCCCGGGTCCTACAATGAGCAGTTCTTC. It specifies CASSDSGPGSYNEQFF.

V is TRBV6-2 or TRBV6-3 and J is TRBJ2-5, with 10 positions matching TRBD1. V was pared by 2 bases and J by 3 bases, with 3 bases of the junction left unmatched. The germline gives CDR1 MNHEY, CDR2 SVGEGT. The CDR3 contains 15 residues. CDR3 sequence: CASSYAGTGEETQYF. DNA for the CDR3: TGTGCCAGCAGTTACGCCGGGACAGGGGAAGAGACCCAGTACTTC.